These 15 T cell receptor beta chains were all obtained from the same sample, sequenced in a study of patients and donors after allogeneic stem cell transplantation. Using its own MiXCR run on the RT-PCR reads, TCRdb lists one record per CDR3 protein. This table holds tens of thousands of distinct CDR3 sequences, about an eighth found once. What was sequenced was blood, either unsorted or a sorted T cell fraction (not recorded which). The source is a human donor who was either an allogeneic HSCT recipient or a stem cell or donor lymphocyte infusion donor (not recorded which). It is not recorded whose cells these are; they may come from a transplant donor.

This chain links TRBV29-1 with TRBJ2-2; TRBD2 agrees at 13 bases. V dropped 6 bases and J dropped 6; count of bases not matched to a gene: 10. CDR3 length: 16 residues. Germline CDR1 and CDR2: SQVTM and ANQGSEA. CDR3 DNA sequence: TGCAGCGTCTTTGGACTAGCGGGAGTGGGTGCCGGGGAGCTGTTTTTT. Its translation: CSVFGLAGVGAGELFF.

In this sample, this clonotype turned up a few times. J is TRBJ2-2 and V is TRBV28; a weak D match, TRBD2 (6 bases). The CDR3 runs 16 residues. The V end lost 7 bases, the J end lost 2 bases, and 17 bases lay between the germline ends. The germline gives CDR1 MDHEN, CDR2 SYDVKM. This chain's CDR3 is CASKPAGTYNTGELFF. The CDR3 DNA sequence: TGTGCCAGCAAACCCGCGGGGACCTATAACACCGGGGAGCTGTTTTTT.

This clonotype was observed a handful of times. The genes are TRBV7-6 and TRBJ2-3; D uncertain. Looked up from germline, CDR1 is SGHVS and CDR2 is FNYEAQ. This CDR3 is 18 amino acids long. V lost 1 base and J lost 0, with 17 bases in between. This chain's CDR3 is CASSLEQYGWPSTDTQYF. In DNA, the CDR3 is TGTGCCAGCAGCTTAGAGCAGTATGGCTGGCCGAGCACAGATACGCAGTATTTT.

The chain joins TRBV7-8 to TRBJ2-1; D unresolved. CDR3 length: 16 residues. Trimming left V 1 base short and J 1 base short, with 11 bases between. From germline, CDR1 is SGHVS and CDR2 FQNEAQ. As DNA, the CDR3 is TGTGCCAGCAGCTTAGTTTCGTCGGATTCCTACAATGAGCAGTTCTTC. Its translation: CASSLVSSDSYNEQFF.

The CDR3 reads CASSLGTDNQPQHF. The CDR3 bases are TGTGCCAGCAGTCTCGGGACAGATAATCAGCCCCAGCATTTT. The chain couples TRBV27 to TRBJ1-5; 7 nucleotides line up with TRBD1. The CDR3 consists of 14 residues. Germline lookup yields CDR1 MNHEY and CDR2 SMNVEV (reference sequence). The V segment lost 5 bases and the J segment 4 bases; nucleotides outside the gene matches: 5.

This clonotype appeared many times. The chain couples TRBV20-1 to TRBJ1-2, with 7 bases fitting TRBD1. The CDR3 runs 14 residues. V lost 4 bases, J lost 4 bases, and 9 bases stayed unmatched. Germline V lookup: CDR1 DFQATT, CDR2 SNEGSKA (reference sequence). CDR3 amino acids: CSAKTGARIYGYTF. In DNA form, the CDR3 reads TGCAGTGCTAAAACAGGGGCGCGCATCTATGGCTACACCTTC.

The sample holds many counts of this clonotype. The V and J genes are TRBV7-9 and TRBJ1-3; D is undetermined. CDR3 length: 14 amino acids. Germline CDR1 is SEHNR and CDR2 is FQNEAQ (reference sequence). With 4 bases removed from V and 1 base from J, the gap between germline ends came to 8 bases. CDR3 nucleotide sequence: TGTGCCAGCAGCTATGGTGGGTCTGGAAACACCATATATTTT. This encodes CASSYGGSGNTIYF.

As to this clonotype: At one of its ends the junction is not consistent with the germline gene, which may arise from a read error. The chain links TRBV7-7 to TRBJ2-5, with 11 nucleotides matching TRBD2. There are 16 residues in the CDR3. Germline CDR1 and CDR2: SSHAT and FNYEAQ (reference sequence). The CDR3 protein is CASSLASGRPWGTQYF. The CDR3 coding sequence is TGTGCTAGCAGCTTAGCTAGCGGGAGGCCTTGGGGGACCCAGTACTTC.

This chain links TRBV5-6 with TRBJ2-1; possible D gene TRBD1, 5 bases. Germline V CDR1 and CDR2: SGHDT, YYEEEE. The V gene lost 0 bases and the J gene lost 9 bases, with 7 bases spanning the gap. The CDR3 loop spans 12 amino acids. This chain's CDR3 is CASSLAGAEQFF. In DNA, the CDR3 is TGTGCCAGCAGCTTGGCTGGGGCTGAGCAGTTCTTC. Complete variable domain (other parts from reference TRBV5-6 and TRBJ2-1): DAGVTQSPTHLIKTRGQQVTLRCSPKSGHDTVSWYQQALGQGPQFIFQYYEEEERQRGNFPDRFSGHQFPNYSSELNVNALLLGDSALYLCASSLAGAEQFFGPGTRLTVL.

Ten or more counts support this clonotype. This chain links TRBV9 with TRBJ1-5, with unresolved D. With 2 bases removed from V and 3 bases from J, the gap between germline ends came to 9 bases. This CDR3 has 14 amino acids. CDR1 and CDR2 from the germline V gene are SGDLS and YYNGEE. This chain's CDR3 is CASSVGRNNQPQHF. CDR3 coding DNA: TGTGCCAGCAGCGTTGGGAGAAACAATCAGCCCCAGCATTTT.

As regards this clonotype: The missing conserved phenylalanine or tryptophan at the end of this CDR3 makes a read error likely. The rearrangement uses TRBV7-8 and TRBJ2-3; D is perhaps TRBD2 (5 bases). Germline CDR1 and CDR2: SGHVS and FQNEAQ. This CDR3 spans 13 amino acids. Trimming removed 1 base at V and 7 bases at J, with 9 bases between. CDR3 in amino acids: CASSLGRGNTQYY. CDR3 bases: TGTGCCAGCAGCTTAGGGAGAGGGAATACGCAGTATTAT.

V gene TRBV12-3 or TRBV12-4 combines with J gene TRBJ2-1, with 10 bases matching TRBD1. J gave up 6 bases and V 5 bases, and 7 bases lay outside the gene matches. The CDR3 has 15 amino acids. The CDR3 coding sequence is TGTGCCAGCAGTGCCTTCCGGGACAGGGGCAATGAGCAGTTCTTC. Amino acid sequence: CASSAFRDRGNEQFF.

At least ten counts were recorded for this clonotype. V is TRBV27 and J is TRBJ1-2; D gene uncertain. This CDR3 has 13 residues. The germline V and J ends were trimmed by 3 bases and 7 bases, with 12 bases remaining between them. Per germline, CDR1 MNHEY and CDR2 SMNVEV (reference sequence). The CDR3 DNA reads as TGTGCCAGCAGTTTCGGGCAGGCTGGTGGCTACACCTTC. As protein: CASSFGQAGGYTF.

This clonotype was seen more than once but under ten times. The rearrangement joins TRBV11-3 to TRBJ2-5; D might be TRBD1 (6 bases). This CDR3 is 15 amino acids long. Deletions cut 3 bases from V and 5 bases from J, with 16 bases between. Germline CDR1 reads SGHNT; CDR2 reads YENEEA. The CDR3 DNA is TGTGCCAGCAGCTTCCCCCAGGGGACGAGGGAGACCCAGTACTTC. Residues: CASSFPQGTRETQYF.

In its sample, this clonotype was seen many times. The chain links TRBV29-1 to TRBJ1-1; no definite D call. Germline V gene data show CDR1 as SQVTM and CDR2 as ANQGSEA. V was clipped by 1 base and J by 0 bases, with 9 bases between them. The CDR3 is made up of 14 amino acids. The CDR3 DNA is TGCAGCGTTGAAGTTCCAGGAGTGAACACTGAAGCTTTCTTT. It yields the protein CSVEVPGVNTEAFF.